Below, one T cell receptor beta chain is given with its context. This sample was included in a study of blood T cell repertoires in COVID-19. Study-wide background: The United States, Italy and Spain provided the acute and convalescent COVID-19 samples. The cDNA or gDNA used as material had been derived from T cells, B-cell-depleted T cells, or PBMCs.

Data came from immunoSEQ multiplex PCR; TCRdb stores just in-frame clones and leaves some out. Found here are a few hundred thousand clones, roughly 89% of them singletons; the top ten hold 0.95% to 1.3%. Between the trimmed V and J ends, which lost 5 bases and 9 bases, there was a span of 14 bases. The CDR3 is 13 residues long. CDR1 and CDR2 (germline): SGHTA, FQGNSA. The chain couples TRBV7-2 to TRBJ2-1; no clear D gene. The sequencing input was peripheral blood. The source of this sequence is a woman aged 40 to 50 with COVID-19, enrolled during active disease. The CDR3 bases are TGTGCCAGCAGCACACATGGGCCAAGTGAGCAGTTCTTC. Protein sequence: CASSTHGPSEQFF.